This T cell receptor beta chain was captured by sequencing in a study of blood T cell repertoires in COVID-19. Trimming cost V 0 bases and J 6 bases; bases outside gene matches: 5. The CDR3 extends over 16 amino acids. CDR1 SGHNT and CDR2 YENEEA come from the germline V gene. Profiled with immunoSEQ multiplex PCR; TCRdb holds only in-frame clones, not every one. The profile covers 250,000 to 400,000 clones, with 85% appearing a single time and around 2% taken by the ten largest. A PCR-confirmed or clinician-diagnosed COVID-19 case had contacted exposed participants within 2 weeks of entry. This chain joins TRBV11-3 and TRBJ2-1; TRBD1 agrees at 10 bases. The origin of this receptor is a woman aged 30 to 39 who had been exposed to COVID-19. The sequenced material came from PBMCs or T cells enriched from blood (not recorded which). Here the CDR3 DNA reads TGTGCCAGCAGCTTAGATTCGACAGGGGGCTTCAATGAGCAGTTCTTC. Translating it yields CASSLDSTGGFNEQFF.